The 8 T cell receptor beta chains below were found in one sample sequenced in a study of T cells in narcolepsy. Clones were sequenced by immunoSEQ multiplex PCR, and TCRdb holds only the in-frame ones, with some missing. The data show around 30,000 clones, about four fifths seen once. Sequenced sample: CD45RA- memory CD4+ T cells from PBMCs. Every receptor here comes from a human donor with narcolepsy.

In nucleotides, the CDR3 is TGTGCCAGCAGTTTCTCGGTACTAGCGGGGGGCACCGGGGAGCTGTTTTTT. It specifies CASSFSVLAGGTGELFF. This chain uses TRBV27 with TRBJ2-2, with 12 positions matching TRBD2. The CDR3 loop spans 17 amino acids. CDR1 is MNHEY and CDR2 is SMNVEV in the germline V gene (reference sequence). Trimming removed 3 bases from V and 4 bases from J; junction bases left unmatched: 6.

The chain links TRBV5-6 to TRBJ1-1; D remains ambiguous. The V gene's germline CDR1 is SGHDT and CDR2 YYEEEE. The ends were cut back, 0 bases at V and 3 bases at J, with 9 bases in the middle. The CDR3 has 14 amino acids. The CDR3 region is CASSLAGVDTEAFF. The CDR3 coding sequence is TGTGCCAGCAGCTTGGCCGGGGTGGACACTGAAGCTTTCTTT.

The chain joins TRBV19 to TRBJ2-6; D unclear. Deletions cut 3 bases from V and 7 bases from J, with 10 bases between. Germline V gene data show CDR1 as LNHDA and CDR2 as SQIVND (reference sequence). The CDR3 consists of 14 residues. CDR3 sequence: CASSIDMSANVLTF. The CDR3, as DNA: TGTGCCAGTAGTATTGACATGAGCGCCAACGTCCTGACTTTC.

The rearrangement links TRBV6-6 to TRBJ2-5; D call uncertain. V lost 2 bases and J 2 bases, leaving 6 bases between the germline ends. Germline V gene lookup returns CDR1 MNHNY and CDR2 SVGAGI (reference sequence). CDR3 length: 13 amino acids. CDR3 loop: CASSYKLQETQYF. In DNA form, the CDR3 reads TGTGCCAGCAGTTACAAGTTGCAAGAGACCCAGTACTTC.

The CDR3 DNA reads TGTGCCAGCAGTGAACGGCAGAACGCCAGAGGGACAGGGGTCCTTAACTATGGCTACACCTTC. Its translation is CASSERQNARGTGVLNYGYTF. The chain combines TRBV6-1 with TRBJ1-2, with 10 bases identical to TRBD1. This CDR3 region has 21 residues. Unmatched junction bases numbered 19, after V lost 2 bases and J lost 1 base. In germline, CDR1 is MNHNS, CDR2 SASEGT.

This sequence joins TRBV28 and TRBJ1-2; D is unresolved. From germline, CDR1 is MDHEN and CDR2 SYDVKM. V was clipped by 5 bases and J by 4 bases, with 5 bases between them. The CDR3 covers 11 residues. This CDR3 is CASSDRYGYTF. In DNA, the CDR3 is TGTGCCAGCAGTGACCGCTATGGCTACACCTTC.

This chain joins TRBV27 and TRBJ2-1, with D tentatively TRBD1 (7 bases). In germline, CDR1 is MNHEY, CDR2 SMNVEV (reference sequence). The CDR3 is 14 amino acids. Trimming cost V 2 bases and J 10 bases, with 15 bases left between them. CDR3 protein: CASSLGRQGGEQFF. The CDR3 DNA follows: TGTGCCAGCAGTTTAGGGAGACAGGGAGGAGAGCAGTTCTTC.

This clone occurred a few times. The chain joins TRBV10-2 to TRBJ1-3; D may be TRBD1 (5 bases). The CDR3 covers 14 residues. Germline V gene data show CDR1 as WSHSY and CDR2 as SAAADI. Trimming left V 5 bases short and J 4 bases short, with 12 bases between. This CDR3 reads CASSRGLDGNTIYF. In nucleotides, the CDR3 is TGCGCCAGCAGTCGGGGACTGGACGGAAACACCATATATTTT.